This T cell receptor (beta chain) was recovered during a study of cytomegalovirus exposure and HLA in healthy donors (dated by TCRdb to 2015 to 2018). Background for the entire study: According to an earlier analysis of 550 to 700 of the donors, 150 million to 200 million T cells yielded 117 million unique TCR beta sequences and about 300 Gb of sequence data. About 320 gigabases of sequencing data and approximately 80 million unique TCR sequences were included in an early release covering around 600 HLA-typed donors. Among the roughly 370 genotyped donors, under 90% belonged to the genetic ancestry cluster associated with self-reported Caucasian donors. The study was designed to test whether signatures of past pathogen exposure could be identified by cataloging public T cell receptors. Using immunosequencing, the study profiled T cell repertoires from some 670 subjects and related those repertoires to cytomegalovirus serostatus. In addition to the first cohort of 666 subjects, a separate validation cohort of over 90 different subjects was used. To predict cytomegalovirus infection status, the study combined high-throughput TCR immunosequencing, statistical association of individual TCRs with disease status, and machine learning. To study patterns of TCR occurrence, a later analysis re-analyzed previously published TCR beta repertoires from under 750 donors and added high-resolution HLA genotyping. In the later analysis, no new phenotypic data were used to find candidate immune exposures; instead, reliance was placed on TCR beta sequences and their occurrence across donors. To decide whether each TCR beta V gene segment behaved as functional or pseudogenic, an earlier analysis of several hundred of the donors relied on high-throughput TCR beta sequencing. Alongside the repertoire data, information on donor age, sex, ethnicity and CMV serostatus was compiled. A later genetic analysis took genome-wide SNP genotypes for about 55% of the 666 donors and used that subset as a discovery cohort. All discovery cohort repertoires had been generated on a single sequencing platform. HLA typing included class I and class II loci at four-digit resolution. Typing coverage varied by locus: roughly 629-630 donors for A, B, C, DRB1 and DQB1; roughly 520 for DQA1; approximately 610 for DPA1; some 470 for DPB1. Roughly five DR-DQ haplotypes were treated as single units for association and clustering because of strong linkage in the cohort. Among some 400 genotyped donors of the cohort, an average of about 240,000 unique TCR beta nucleotide sequences were sequenced per donor, roughly 20% of them non-productive.

The library was generated by the immunoSEQ multiplex PCR assay. The multiplex PCR relied on a mix of 60 forward primers for TCR Vbeta segments and 13 reverse primers for TCR Jbeta segments. The CDR3 region of rearranged TCR beta genes was amplified from genomic DNA with a multiplex PCR assay. On the Illumina HiSeq System, the amplified TCR beta libraries were sequenced as 87-base-pair reads. In the original analysis: A later analysis tallied around 80 million unique TCR beta chains across the 666 repertoires, and roughly 11 million of those chains were shared by two or more donors. To remove PCR and sequencing errors, raw reads were error-corrected and collapsed into unique sequences using a nearest-neighbor algorithm that merged closely related sequences. To assign V, D and J gene segments, CDR3 sequences were aligned to IMGT reference sequences. For a sequence to be retained, a match of at least six nucleotides was required to both a V gene segment and a J gene segment. A rearrangement was called productive if the CDR3 had no stop codons and remained in frame with V and J, and every other rearrangement was called non-productive. Following IMGT convention, CDR3 was defined as the stretch from the second conserved V-encoded cysteine to the conserved J-encoded phenylalanine. Sequences without an unambiguous match to a single V gene segment were excluded from the earlier analysis of a few hundred of the donors. An earlier analysis of 587 of the donors classified V segments as functional when productive rearrangements were above 56.7% and as segregating when the standard deviation between donors was above 5%. A statistical classification framework was developed to diagnose cytomegalovirus status using the catalog of TCR beta chain sequences. In a later analysis, TCR nucleotide sequences were compared against IMGT/GENE-DB human TR gene sequences so that V and J genes could be assigned. In a later analysis, CDR3 sequences and most-parsimonious VDJ recombination scenarios were assigned using the TCRdist pipeline. In a later analysis, every TCR beta chain was defined by the combination of its CDR3 amino acid sequence and its V-gene family, and reads without a unique V-gene family were dropped. To address suspected cross-contamination and a sequencing artifact, a later analysis removed roughly 640 highly shared, low-generation-probability nucleotide sequences. For each public chain, a later analysis derived a clonal expansion index from normalized ranks of inferred template counts within each repertoire. In a later analysis, generation probabilities were computed with a VDJ recombination model fitted to out-of-frame rearrangements, and the resulting probabilities were checked against IGoR. A later analysis scored TCR-TCR, TCR-HLA and TCR-CMV co-occurrence with hypergeometric tests, applying a repertoire-size bias correction to TCR pairs. A later analysis estimated false discovery rates by permuting HLA or CMV assignments 20 times. In a later analysis, co-occurring TCRs were grouped with DBSCAN, and TCRdist sequence similarity was added when clustering was performed within HLA-allele-positive subsets. For co-occurrence clustering, repertoires with fewer than 30,000 or more than 120,000 public chains were excluded, along with five repertoires with anomalous nucleotide sharing. TCRdb provides this immuneACCESS table in a form limited to in-frame rearrangements. Some clones are lacking; in checked studies, under half of them reflect an unresolved V gene, and why the rest are absent is not known. The DNA gave D and trimming, while V, J and clone size come from that table. For this sample there are approximately 300,000 clones; 80% appear just once. About 0.3% of the sample belongs to the ten largest clones.

What the authors observed across the whole study: Linkage disequilibrium might explain the correlated functional status among segregating V segments, but an unknown experimental factor could not be excluded. In a later analysis, 16,951 TCR beta sequences were associated with specific HLA alleles at a false discovery rate of 0.05. Some IMGT-functional V segments, including TRBV6-2 and TRBV6-3, could not be distinguished by the 87-base-pair reads and were therefore excluded. An association between a missense DCLRE1C variant and V-gene and J-gene trimming of TCR beta chains was found in a later genetic analysis and replicated in an independent cohort. A total of 164 TCR beta chains were listed by the study as associated with cytomegalovirus. Most CMV-associated TCR beta chains appeared to be HLA-restricted in a later analysis, and the HLA associations seemed to be driven largely by CMV exposure. It was suggested by the authors that the approach could potentially be generalized to other disease states and immunological phenotypes. When HLA alleles, especially DR and DQ, strongly co-occurred, attributing TCR associations to individual alleles was difficult. A later analysis reported that several top co-occurrence clusters appeared linked to parvovirus B19, influenza, CMV and Epstein-Barr virus. Roughly uniform sequencing depth across donors was assumed in presence/absence analyses, although this assumption may not hold. A later analysis found that TCR association rates varied across HLA loci, with DRB1 alleles showing the most associated TCRs and HLA-C alleles the fewest. Because counts were too low, 15 to 20 rarely observed V segments, including chromosome 9 orphons, were left out of the earlier analysis of 587 of the donors. Broadly in line with IMGT annotations, most TCR beta V segments showed up in productive rearrangements about 87% or about 30% of the time in an earlier analysis of approximately 600 of the donors. CMV serostatus was the only immune exposure information available for the cohort. Cytomegalovirus status was reported to be diagnosed by the classifier with high specificity and sensitivity in both the original and validation cohorts. The cohort was sequenced for TCR beta chains only, and without alpha or paired-chain data the features that could be detected were limited. A cluster of highly shared sequence variants was judged likely to be a technical artifact of the sequencing pipeline. While some public TCRs were present in many individuals, most TCR sequences turned up only very rarely across donors. Because HLA typing was missing for some donors at each locus, association tests included only the typed subset. A further reported finding was that TCR beta sequences accurately predicted the HLA-A and HLA-B alleles for most subjects in the first cohort. A later analysis found that HLA-associated TCR beta chains were more clonally expanded and had lower generation probabilities than equally common non-associated chains. A later genetic analysis reported fewer N-insertions in productive TCRs among donors in an Asian-associated ancestry cluster than the roughly 690-donor mean. Three of the identified cytomegalovirus-associated TCR beta chains were confirmed in vitro to be specific for cytomegalovirus antigens.

Turning to this clone: The target of this receptor is not known. No base qualities exist here, and no much larger clone lies one base off it.

V is reduced by 10 bases and J by 3 bases, leaving a spacing of 15 bases between them. Taken from the germline V gene, the CDR1 and CDR2 loops are MGHRA and YSYEKL. The CDR3 holds 14 amino acids from the cysteine to the phenylalanine. Just the 42-base CDR3 DNA is kept, in frame starting at base 1. The cohort comprised several hundred healthy bone marrow donors. All cohort members were sampled while nominally healthy, although unrecorded immune exposures were likely present. The donor was CMV seronegative and was included in the group of hundreds of seronegative cohort members. A peripheral blood sample was collected from each donor, and TCR beta sequencing was performed on peripheral blood mononuclear cells. The Qiagen DNeasy Blood Extraction Kit was used to extract genomic DNA from the blood cell samples.

The clonotype originates from a girl aged 2-15 years in good health and CMV-seronegative. Specimen: PBMCs. The rearrangement combines TRBV4-1 with TRBJ2-2; there is no confident call for the D gene. The nucleotide sequence is TGCGCCAACACCCAACCAAATTACACCGGGGAGCTGTTTTTT. Translated, it gives CANTQPNYTGELFF.